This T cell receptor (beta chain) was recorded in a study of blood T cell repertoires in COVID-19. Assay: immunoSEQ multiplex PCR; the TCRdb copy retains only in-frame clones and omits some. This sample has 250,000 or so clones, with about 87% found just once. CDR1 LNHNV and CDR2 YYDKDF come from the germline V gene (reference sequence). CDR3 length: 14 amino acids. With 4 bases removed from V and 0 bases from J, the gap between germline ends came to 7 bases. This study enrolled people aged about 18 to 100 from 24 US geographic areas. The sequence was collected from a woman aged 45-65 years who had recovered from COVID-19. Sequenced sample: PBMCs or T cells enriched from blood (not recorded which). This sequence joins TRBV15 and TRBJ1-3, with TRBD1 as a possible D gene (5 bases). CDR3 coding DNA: TGTGCCACCAGCACCAGGGCCTCTGGAAACACCATATATTTT. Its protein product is CATSTRASGNTIYF.